The clone carrying this T cell receptor beta chain occurred once. The germline V gene has CDR1 SGHRS and CDR2 YFSETQ. CDR3 length equals 14 residues. V was clipped by 2 bases and J by 0 bases, with 8 bases between them. These data originate in a study of T cells after somatic rescue of genetic block. Measured with immunoSEQ multiplex PCR; TCRdb has only the in-frame clones, and not every one. Of about 120,000 clones in the sample, approximately 90% were seen once. The chain combines TRBV5-1 with TRBJ1-1, with D hard to call. This clonotype was obtained from a woman aged 18-30 years. Material for sequencing was peripheral blood mononuclear cells (PBMCs). CDR3 loop: CASSFKGMNTEAFF. The CDR3 DNA reads TGCGCCAGCAGCTTTAAAGGGATGAACACTGAAGCTTTCTTT.